The clone carrying this TCR beta chain came up many times. Its antigen is not identified. A junction boundary mismatches the germline segment, possibly from a read error. The V gene's germline CDR1 is MNHEY and CDR2 SVGEGT. The CDR3 runs 13 residues. The cDNA was produced through 5'RACE with 10-nucleotide random UMIs. One entry per CDR3 protein results from TCRdb running MiXCR on the 5' RACE reads. Of fewer than 20,000 distinct CDR3 sequences detected, approximately 8.8% appear once; the ten largest clones hold roughly two fifths. These data belong to a study of neurological immune-mediated disorders. General study points: HTLV-1-associated myelopathy had the most TCR clonal expansion, whereas multiple sclerosis had the least (lower than in healthy controls). No CDR3 amino acid sequences recurred among expanded clones across subjects, suggesting private repertoires in all groups.

Sequenced material: CD8+ T cells from blood. The chain carries TRBV6-2 or TRBV6-3 and TRBJ2-1; D could derive from TRBD1 or TRBD2 (5 bases each). The source is a man over 45 in good health. CDR3 residues: CASSHSGGSEQFF. The DNA for the CDR3 is TGTGCCAGCAGTCACTCTGGGGGATCTGAGCAGTTCTTC.